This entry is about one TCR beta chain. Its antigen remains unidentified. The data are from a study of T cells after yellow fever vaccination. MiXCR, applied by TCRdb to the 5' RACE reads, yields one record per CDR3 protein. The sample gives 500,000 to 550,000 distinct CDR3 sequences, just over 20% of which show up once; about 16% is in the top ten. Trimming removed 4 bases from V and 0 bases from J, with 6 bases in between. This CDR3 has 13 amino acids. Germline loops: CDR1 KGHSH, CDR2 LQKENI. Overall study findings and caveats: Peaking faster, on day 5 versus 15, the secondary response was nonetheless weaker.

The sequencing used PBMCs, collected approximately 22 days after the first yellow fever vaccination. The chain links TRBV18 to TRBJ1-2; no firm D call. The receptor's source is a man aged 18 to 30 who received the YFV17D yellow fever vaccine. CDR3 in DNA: TGTGCCAGCTCACGGGAAGCTAACTATGGCTACACCTTC. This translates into CASSREANYGYTF. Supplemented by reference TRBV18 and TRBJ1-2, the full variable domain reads NAGVMQNPRHLVRRRGQEARLRCSPMKGHSHVYWYRQLPEEGLKFMVYLQKENIIDESGMPKERFSAEFPKEGPSILRIQQVVRGDSAAYFCASSREANYGYTFGSGTRLTVV.